The sequence of this T cell receptor beta chain was determined in a study of identical twins. Study findings and constraints: Modelling underestimated the level of out-of-frame TCR alpha sharing observed in monozygotic twins. Potential partial confounding of zero-insertion analyses by invariant MAIT and iNKT cells was noted.

This clonotype appeared a few times. Its target is not known. Trimming cost V 4 bases and J 0 bases, with 13 bases left between them. The CDR3 has 16 residues. CDR1 is SEHNR and CDR2 is FQNEAQ in the germline V gene (reference sequence). TCRdb used MiXCR to reprocess the 5' RACE reads, holding one entry per CDR3 protein. The sample shows hundreds of thousands of distinct CDR3 sequences, 20% to 25% of them seen only once. The data were also submitted as part of a second study, on T cells expressing NK-cell markers. Per that paper: For several experiments, T cell sorting was restricted to the alpha-beta TCR population by means of an anti-gamma-delta TCR antibody. Among CD8+ T cells from roughly six donors, dominant NKG2C+ clonotypes accounted for about 1.0-8%.

This TCR was recovered from a woman between 18 and 29 years old in good health. This chain links TRBV7-9 with TRBJ2-1, with a weak D call TRBD2 (6 bases). Source material: CD4+ T cells sorted from blood. The CDR3 spells CASSSRQRASYNEQFF. The DNA of the CDR3 is TGTGCCAGCAGCTCCCGTCAGCGGGCCTCCTACAATGAGCAGTTCTTC.